The TCR beta chain under discussion was sequenced for a study of early T cells in non-severe SARS-CoV-2 infection. TCRdb itself ran the 5' RACE reads through MiXCR, one entry per CDR3 protein. The table has about 71,000 distinct CDR3 sequences, around 15% seen once. The V and J ends lost 4 bases and 7 bases respectively, with 20 bases between them. Germline CDR1 and CDR2: LGHDT and YNNKEL (reference sequence). The CDR3 runs to 17 residues. This clonotype was detected only a few times. The source of this sequence is an adult who was a healthcare worker with PCR-confirmed SARS-CoV-2 infection or an uninfected control (not recorded which). The sample comprised whole blood. The rearrangement joins TRBV3-1 to TRBJ1-6; possibly TRBD1 for D (5 bases). The CDR3 sequence is CASSLRRDSFVNSPLHF. The CDR3 DNA follows: TGTGCCAGCAGCCTCCGGCGAGACAGCTTCGTCAATTCACCCCTCCACTTT.